This T cell receptor (beta chain) was found in a study of blood T cells in healthy people across ages. Study-wide background: Template switching caught about one barcoded beta molecule for each two T cells. Study-wide results and limits: Estimated diversity, derived from one million T cells, was regarded as an underestimate. PBMCs went unsorted, and a conclusive naive versus antigen-experienced comparison was therefore prevented.

As regards this clonotype: Its antigen is as yet unknown.

Through a sample-barcoded 5' primer and a J-beta primer mix, a second PCR was run for roughly 6 to 12 cycles. Unique molecular identifiers of 12 random nucleotides labeled each cDNA. TCRdb re-called the 5' RACE reads through MiXCR, storing one row per CDR3 protein. The sample contains 800,000 to 950,000 distinct CDR3 sequences, around 48% of which appear only once. This CDR3 has 15 residues. Germline-derived CDR1 and CDR2 are SQVTM and ANQGSEA. Sequencing input: blood. The rearrangement uses TRBV29-1 and TRBJ2-4; no definite D call. The J call may be mistaken, given a closer DNA end match to TRBJ2-7. The TCR was taken from a man aged 25 to 40 in good health. The chain's CDR3 is CSVELYKDGHLEQYF. The CDR3 bases are TGCAGCGTTGAGTTGTATAAGGACGGGCATCTCGAGCAGTACTTC.